The 10 T cell receptor beta chains below come from one sample, sequenced in a study of blood T cells in healthy people across ages. Using a J-beta primer mix together with a sample-barcoded 5' primer, a second PCR was run for roughly 7 to 11 cycles. TCRdb recomputed calls from the 5' RACE reads with MiXCR, one row per CDR3 protein. The sample lists about 1.6 million distinct CDR3 sequences; roughly 32% were seen once. The sequenced material came from blood. Receptors were obtained from a woman under 40 in good health.

The chain joins TRBV4-1 to TRBJ2-1; TRBD2 might be the D (6 bases). The CDR3 consists of 15 residues. V was trimmed by 1 base and J by 5 bases, leaving 12 bases between them. The V gene's germline CDR1 is MGHRA and CDR2 YSYEKL. Here the CDR3 reads CASSQGRLVDNEQFF. In DNA form, the CDR3 reads TGCGCCAGCAGCCAAGGCAGACTAGTAGACAATGAGCAGTTCTTC.

In its sample, this clonotype was seen a few times. The V and J genes are TRBV6-5 and TRBJ2-3; 9 bases map to TRBD1. This CDR3 has 16 residues. Germline CDR1 is MNHEY and CDR2 is SVGAGI. Unmatched junction bases numbered 7, after V lost 4 bases and J lost 2 bases. This CDR3 is CASSLAGTGTTDTQYF. For the CDR3, the DNA is TGTGCCAGCAGTTTAGCCGGGACAGGGACCACAGATACGCAGTATTTT.

For this clonotype: A clone one base away is much larger, so this may be a read error. This rearrangement joins TRBV12-3 or TRBV12-4 to TRBJ2-5; no reliable D call. The CDR3 extends over 13 amino acids. The CDR3 is CASRWNSQETPYF. The CDR3 region has the DNA TGTGCCAGCAGGTGGAACAGCCAAGAGACCCCGTACTTC.

The chain combines TRBV20-1 with TRBJ2-1; D gene unclear. The CDR3 contains 13 residues. The germline gives CDR1 DFQATT, CDR2 SNEGSKA (reference sequence). Trimming took off 6 bases at V and 6 bases at J, with 15 bases between the two ends. As DNA, the CDR3 is TGCAGTGCGCGCGGCCTTGATGCCAATGAGCAGTTCTTC. Translating gives CSARGLDANEQFF.

V is TRBV9 and J is TRBJ2-1, with 10 bases that match TRBD2. This CDR3 has 15 residues. Germline V CDR1 and CDR2: SGDLS, YYNGEE. The junction had 8 bases not matched to a gene; V was cut back by 6 bases and J by 5 bases. The CDR3 DNA reads as TGTGCCAGCACCAAACCTGGGACTAGCGACAATGAGCAGTTCTTC. Protein product: CASTKPGTSDNEQFF.

This clonotype appeared a single time. The chain couples TRBV6-1 to TRBJ1-1; perhaps TRBD1 as D (5 bases). The CDR3 length is 14 residues. Trimming removed 8 bases from V and 0 bases from J, with 13 bases in between. The germline CDR1 and CDR2 sequences are MNHNS and SASEGT. The CDR3 reads CASGRGGLNTEAFF. The CDR3 DNA is TGTGCCAGCGGTAGGGGAGGCTTGAACACTGAAGCTTTCTTT.

The chain uses TRBV20-1 and TRBJ2-1, with D possibly matching TRBD2 (6 bases). The CDR3 length is 15 residues. The germline CDR1 and CDR2 sequences are DFQATT and SNEGSKA (reference sequence). Trimming took 3 bases from V and 2 from J, leaving 14 bases between them. CDR3 in DNA: TGCAGTGCTAGGATGGTGGCGGGAACCTACAATGAGCAGTTCTTC. Translated, it gives CSARMVAGTYNEQFF.

This clonotype was found a few times. The rearrangement links TRBV29-1 to TRBJ1-2; 7 nucleotides line up with TRBD1. The CDR3 contains 13 residues. V was clipped by 0 bases and J by 6 bases; unmatched bases: 4. Germline assignment: CDR1 SQVTM and CDR2 ANQGSEA. CDR3 bases: TGCAGCGTTGAAGAACAGGGGAGGGATGGCTACACCTTC. This encodes CSVEEQGRDGYTF.

The rearrangement uses TRBV4-1 and TRBJ1-2; maybe TRBD1 (6 bases). Trimming took 1 base from V and 4 from J, leaving 13 bases between them. This CDR3 has 15 residues. In germline, CDR1 is MGHRA, CDR2 YSYEKL. The CDR3 DNA sequence: TGCGCCAGCAGCCAAGCGGGGGCCGGGCGCTATGGCTACACCTTC. This translates into CASSQAGAGRYGYTF.

This clonotype turned up a few times. The CDR3 sequence is CSARALADYEQYF. CDR3 in DNA: TGCAGTGCTAGAGCGCTAGCGGATTACGAGCAGTACTTC. This chain connects TRBV20-1 to TRBJ2-7, with TRBD2 matching 7 bases. With V trimmed by 1 base and J by 4 bases, 4 bases remained unmatched. This CDR3 has 13 amino acids. The V gene's germline CDR1 is DFQATT and CDR2 SNEGSKA (reference sequence).